This T cell receptor beta chain appears in the sequencing data of a study of response to subunit inactivated influenza vaccine. Broader study findings: A suggestion made by the authors is that each seasonal influenza vaccination recruits few new T cells.

In TCRdb, the RT-PCR reads were re-called with MiXCR into one record per CDR3 protein. The table shows about 310,000 distinct CDR3 sequences, with roughly 22% occurring only once. Losses at the gene ends were 5 bases for V and 4 bases for J; bases not matched to a gene: 8. CDR1 and CDR2 from the germline V gene are SGHVS and FNYEAQ. This CDR3 has 15 amino acids. On this clonotype itself: Its antigen is unidentified.

The sample was PBMCs from blood, taken 21 months after vaccination. The chain carries TRBV7-6 and TRBJ1-1; TRBD1 agrees at 9 bases. The sequence was collected from a man between 50 and 69 years old who received an inactivated influenza vaccine. The CDR3 spells CASSAIQGAGTEAFF. The CDR3 nucleotides are TGTGCCAGCAGCGCAATACAGGGGGCTGGCACTGAAGCTTTCTTT.